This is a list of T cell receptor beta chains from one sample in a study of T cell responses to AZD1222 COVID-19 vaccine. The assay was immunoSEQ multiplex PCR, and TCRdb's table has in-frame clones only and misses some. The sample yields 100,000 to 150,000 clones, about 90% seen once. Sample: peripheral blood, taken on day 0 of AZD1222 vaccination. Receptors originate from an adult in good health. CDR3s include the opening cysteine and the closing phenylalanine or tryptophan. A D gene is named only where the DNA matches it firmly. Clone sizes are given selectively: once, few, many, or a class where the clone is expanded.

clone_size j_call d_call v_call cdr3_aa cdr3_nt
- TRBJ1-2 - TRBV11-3 CASSAGRVNYGYTF TGTGCCAGCAGCGCGGGACGGGTTAACTATGGCTACACCTTC
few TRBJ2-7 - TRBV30 CAWSLTWDPGYEQYF TGTGCCTGGTCCCTGACCTGGGACCCCGGGTACGAGCAGTACTTC
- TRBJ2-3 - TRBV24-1 CATSSGPDTQYF TGTGCCACCAGTTCCGGGCCAGATACGCAGTATTTT
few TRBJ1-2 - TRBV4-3 CASSQDPRTVYGYTF TGCGCCAGCAGCCAAGATCCCCGGACAGTCTATGGCTACACCTTC
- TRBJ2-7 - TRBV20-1 CSASGDYYEQYF TGCAGTGCTAGTGGAGACTACTACGAGCAGTACTTC
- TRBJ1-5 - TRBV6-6 CASVKDSNQPQHF TGTGCCAGCGTAAAAGATAGCAATCAGCCCCAGCATTTT
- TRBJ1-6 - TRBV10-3 CAISPREANNSPLHF TGTGCCATCAGCCCCCGCGAAGCAAATAATTCACCCCTCCACTTT
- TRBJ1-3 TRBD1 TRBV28 CASSPAGGESGNTIYF TGTGCCAGCAGTCCCGCAGGGGGCGAGTCTGGAAACACCATATATTTT
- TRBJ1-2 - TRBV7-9 CASSPLQGMVYGYTF TGTGCCAGCAGCCCCCTCCAGGGTATGGTCTATGGCTACACCTTC
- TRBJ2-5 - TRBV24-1 CATSGIQETQYF TGTGCCACCAGTGGCATCCAAGAGACCCAGTACTTC
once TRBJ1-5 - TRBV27 CASSAFLGSNQPQHF TGTGCCAGCAGTGCATTCCTCGGTAGCAATCAGCCCCAGCATTTT
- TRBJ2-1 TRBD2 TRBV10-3 CAISDHTSGRDNEQFF TGTGCCATCAGTGACCACACTAGCGGGAGGGACAATGAGCAGTTCTTC
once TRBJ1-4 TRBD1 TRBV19 CASSRETTGASEKLFF TGTGCCAGTAGCCGGGAGACGACAGGGGCCAGTGAAAAACTGTTTTTT
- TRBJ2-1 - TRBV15 CATSRDRNEQFF TGTGCCACCAGCAGAGATCGAAATGAGCAGTTCTTC